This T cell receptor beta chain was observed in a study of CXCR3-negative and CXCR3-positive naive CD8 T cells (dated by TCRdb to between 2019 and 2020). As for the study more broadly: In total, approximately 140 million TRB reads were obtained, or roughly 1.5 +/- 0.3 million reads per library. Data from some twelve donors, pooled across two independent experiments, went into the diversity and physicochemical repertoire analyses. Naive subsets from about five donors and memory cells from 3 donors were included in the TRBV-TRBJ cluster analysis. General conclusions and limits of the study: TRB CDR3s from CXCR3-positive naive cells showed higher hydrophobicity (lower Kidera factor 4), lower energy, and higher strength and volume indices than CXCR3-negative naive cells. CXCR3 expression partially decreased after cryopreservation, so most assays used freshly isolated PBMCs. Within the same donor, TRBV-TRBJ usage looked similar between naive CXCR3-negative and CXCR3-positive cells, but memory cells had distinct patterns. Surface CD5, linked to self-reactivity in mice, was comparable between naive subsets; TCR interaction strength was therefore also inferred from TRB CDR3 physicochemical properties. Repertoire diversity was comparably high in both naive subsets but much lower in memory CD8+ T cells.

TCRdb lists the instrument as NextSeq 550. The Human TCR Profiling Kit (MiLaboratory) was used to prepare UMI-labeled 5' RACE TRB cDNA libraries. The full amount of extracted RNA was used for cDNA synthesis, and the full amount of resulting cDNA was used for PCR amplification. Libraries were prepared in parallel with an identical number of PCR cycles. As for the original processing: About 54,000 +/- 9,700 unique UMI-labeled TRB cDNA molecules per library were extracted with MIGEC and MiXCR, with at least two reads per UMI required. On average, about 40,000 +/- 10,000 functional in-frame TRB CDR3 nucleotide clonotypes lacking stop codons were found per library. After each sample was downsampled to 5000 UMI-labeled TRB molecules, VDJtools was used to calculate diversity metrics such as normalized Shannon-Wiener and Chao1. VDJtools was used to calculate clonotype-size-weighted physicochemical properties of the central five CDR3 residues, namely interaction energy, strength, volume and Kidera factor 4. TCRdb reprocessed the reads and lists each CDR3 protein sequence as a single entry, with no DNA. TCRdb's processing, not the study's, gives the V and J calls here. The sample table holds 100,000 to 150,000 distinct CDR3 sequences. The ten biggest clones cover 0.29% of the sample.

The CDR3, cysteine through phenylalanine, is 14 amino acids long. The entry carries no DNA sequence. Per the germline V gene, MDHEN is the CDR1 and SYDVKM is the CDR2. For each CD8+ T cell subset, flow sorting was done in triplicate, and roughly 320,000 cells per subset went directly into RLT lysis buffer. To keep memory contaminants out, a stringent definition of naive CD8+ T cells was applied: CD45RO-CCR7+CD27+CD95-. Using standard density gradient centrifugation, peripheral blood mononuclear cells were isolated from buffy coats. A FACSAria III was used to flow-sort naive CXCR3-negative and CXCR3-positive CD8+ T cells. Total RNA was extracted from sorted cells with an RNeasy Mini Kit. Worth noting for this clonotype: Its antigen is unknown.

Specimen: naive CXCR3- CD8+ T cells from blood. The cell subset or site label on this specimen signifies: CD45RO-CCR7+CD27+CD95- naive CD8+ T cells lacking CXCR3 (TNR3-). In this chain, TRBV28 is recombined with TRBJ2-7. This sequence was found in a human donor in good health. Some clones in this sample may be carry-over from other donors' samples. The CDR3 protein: CASSLPGHPYEQYF.